The clone carrying this T cell receptor (beta chain) was seen a single time. This sample is part of a study of blood T cell repertoires in COVID-19. At the level of the study: From the United States, Italy and Spain came samples of acute and convalescent COVID-19. PBMCs, B-cell-depleted T cells, or T cells provided the cDNA or gDNA that made up the material.

Per the authors' pipeline: Nucleated cell counts were estimated from reference gene primer amplification. The repertoire was sequenced with immunoSEQ multiplex PCR; TCRdb's copy has only in-frame clones and lacks some. V and J calls plus clone size are reproduced from that table; the DNA served to infer D and trimming. The sample has roughly 72,000 clones, 88% seen once. Trimming took 5 bases from V and 9 from J; bases not matched to a gene: 5. In germline, CDR1 is SEHNR, CDR2 FQNEAQ (reference sequence). The CDR3 extends over 14 amino acids. The sequencing input was peripheral blood. V gene TRBV7-9 combines with J gene TRBJ2-1; 12 bases map to TRBD1. This receptor was obtained from a human donor in a cohort sampled during active COVID-19. The DNA for the CDR3 is TGTGCCAGCAGCCCCGGGACAGGGGGCCTTGAGCAGTTCTTC. Protein sequence: CASSPGTGGLEQFF. Combining the CDR3 with reference TRBV7-9 and TRBJ2-1 gives the whole variable domain DTGVSQNPRHKITKRGQNVTFRCDPISEHNRLYWYRQTLGQGPEFLTYFQNEAQLEKSRLLSDRFSAERPKGSFSTLEIQRTEQGDSAMYLCASSPGTGGLEQFFGPGTRLTVL.